This T cell receptor beta chain was obtained from a study of blood T cell repertoires in COVID-19. Looking at the study overall: Samples came from the United States, Italy and Spain, spanning acute and convalescent COVID-19. Sources were T cells, B-cell-depleted T cells, or PBMCs; the material itself was cDNA or gDNA.

With V trimmed by 5 bases and J by 5 bases, 6 bases remained unmatched. The CDR3 loop spans 15 amino acids. Germline CDR1 and CDR2: MNHEY and SVGAGI. Original handling: Using reference gene primer amplification, nucleated cell counts were estimated. Clones were sequenced by immunoSEQ multiplex PCR, and TCRdb holds only the in-frame ones, with some missing. The V and J calls and clone size were taken over from that table, and D and trimming were inferred from the DNA. The sample has about 140,000 clones, around 78% seen once. The rearrangement joins TRBV6-5 to TRBJ2-1; TRBD1 matches 10 bases. The sequence was obtained from a woman aged 60-75 years with acute or convalescent COVID-19. Material for sequencing was peripheral blood. CDR3 in DNA: TGTGCCAGCAGTCCCCTCGGGACAGGGGACAATGAGCAGTTCTTC. Translation: CASSPLGTGDNEQFF.